This TCR beta chain is drawn from a study of beta chain features in type 1 diabetes. Remarks on this clone: The target antigen is unknown.

Study-wide points: There was no resolution here of whether HLA type influences TCRB rearrangement. VDJ junctions in type 1 diabetes patients carried more deletions and fewer insertions.

Sequenced material consisted of expressed TCRB transcripts (all of the isolated RNA was reverse transcribed). Assay used: immunoSEQ multiplex PCR; TCRdb lists only in-frame clones, some missing. Of about 410,000 clones detected, approximately 15% appear once; the ten largest clones hold roughly 0.04%. This CDR3 contains 14 residues. Trimming removed 5 bases from V and 3 bases from J; junction bases left unmatched: 9. CDR1 is GTSNPN, CDR2 SVGIG, per germline (reference sequence). Sample: naive CD4+ T cells from blood. The chain is built from TRBV30 and TRBJ2-7, with TRBD1 matching 8 bases. The sequence was obtained from a man aged 25-40 years in good health. CDR3 sequence: CAWSPGRGLYEQYV. CDR3 in DNA: TGTGCCTGGTCCCCGGGCAGGGGGCTCTACGAGCAGTACGTC.